Listed here are 21 T cell receptor beta chains from one sample, sequenced in a study of shared clonotypes between healthy human individuals. Assay: immunoSEQ multiplex PCR; the TCRdb copy retains only in-frame clones and omits some. This table has 2.3 million or so clones, 85% to 95% appearing once. The sample was naive CD4+ T cells from PBMCs. Regarding subset: CD45RA+ positively selected. These receptors originate from a man aged 18-30 years in good health. Some clones in this sample may be carry-over from other donors' samples.

This clone was recorded a few times. This chain links TRBV30 with TRBJ1-5; D gene uncertain. The CDR3 extends over 12 amino acids. V shed 2 bases and J shed 6 bases, with 8 bases lying between them. CDR1 GTSNPN and CDR2 SVGIG come from the germline V gene (reference sequence). For the CDR3, the DNA is TGTGCCTGGAGTAAGTCGAGTCAGCCCCAGCATTTT. Its translation is CAWSKSSQPQHF.

The chain links TRBV29-1 to TRBJ2-7, with D possibly matching TRBD1 (6 bases). The CDR3 runs 12 residues. V lost 6 bases, J lost 4 bases, and 13 bases lay in between. CDR1 and CDR2 (germline): SQVTM, ANQGSEA. The CDR3 DNA follows: TGCAGCGTATCAGGGGTTACTTACGAGCAGTACTTC. Protein product: CSVSGVTYEQYF.

The count of this clone is one. This chain joins TRBV29-1 and TRBJ2-2; maybe TRBD2 (7 bases). The CDR3 is 15 amino acids. The germline V gene encodes CDR1 SQVTM and CDR2 ANQGSEA. The germline V and J ends were trimmed by 5 bases and 2 bases, with 15 bases remaining between them. The CDR3 loop is CSVRGRDPNTGELFF. Written as DNA, the CDR3 is TGCAGCGTTAGGGGGAGGGATCCTAACACCGGGGAGCTGTTTTTT.

The V gene is TRBV7-9, the J gene TRBJ2-3; 7 bases align to TRBD2. Germline trimming cut 1 base from V and 3 bases from J; bases unmatched to any gene: 4. The CDR3 is made up of 15 amino acids. CDR1 is SEHNR, CDR2 FQNEAQ, per germline (reference sequence). The CDR3 sequence is CASSLGSLATDTQYF. The CDR3 DNA is TGTGCCAGCAGCTTAGGCTCACTAGCGACAGATACGCAGTATTTT.

The rearrangement uses TRBV30 and TRBJ2-5, with 8 nucleotides matching TRBD1. Germline V gene sequence: CDR1 GTSNPN, CDR2 SVGIG (reference sequence). Trimming took 1 base from V and 6 from J; bases not matched to a gene: 19. The length of the CDR3 is 18 residues. The CDR3 is CAWSETDRGQGPWKTQYF. The CDR3 DNA follows: TGTGCCTGGAGTGAGACCGACCGCGGACAGGGACCGTGGAAGACCCAGTACTTC.

The gene calls are TRBV30 and TRBJ2-7; TRBD1 aligns across 11 bases. After removal of 2 bases from V and 2 bases from J, the junction contained 17 bases not matched to a gene. Germline V lookup: CDR1 GTSNPN, CDR2 SVGIG (reference sequence). The CDR3 is 19 residues long. The CDR3 DNA follows: TGTGCCTGGAGTTTGGGGACAGGGGGATTCCGAAGCTTGGCCTACGAGCAGTACTTC. Protein sequence: CAWSLGTGGFRSLAYEQYF.

The CDR3 region has the DNA TGTGCCAGCTCAACCGGTAGCGGGACCAACACCGGGGAGCTGTTTTTT. Its protein is CASSTGSGTNTGELFF. The chain uses TRBV18 and TRBJ2-2, with 8 bases fitting TRBD2. The CDR3 sequence is 16 residues long. Germline V gene sequence: CDR1 KGHSH, CDR2 LQKENI. The ends lost 5 bases at V and 2 bases at J; junction bases unmatched: 7.

The genes are TRBV27 and TRBJ1-4; D possibly corresponds to TRBD1 (5 bases). V was shortened by 1 base and J by 8 bases, with 11 bases between the two germline ends. This CDR3 is built from 14 residues. Germline V lookup: CDR1 MNHEY, CDR2 SMNVEV (reference sequence). The CDR3 reads CASSLYRDGEKLFF. CDR3 sequence (DNA): TGTGCCAGCAGTTTATACCGGGACGGAGAAAAACTGTTTTTT.

The chain's CDR3 is CASSVEPGSPLNTEAFF. CDR3 nucleotides: TGTGCCAGCAGCGTGGAACCCGGCAGCCCATTGAACACTGAAGCTTTCTTT. J is TRBJ1-1 and V is TRBV9; no reliable D call. CDR1 and CDR2 from the germline V gene are SGDLS and YYNGEE. The CDR3 totals 17 residues. Trimming took off 2 bases at V and 0 bases at J, with 17 bases between the two ends.

This chain links TRBV28 with TRBJ2-5, with D hard to call. Per germline, CDR1 MDHEN and CDR2 SYDVKM. The CDR3 consists of 13 residues. The germline V and J ends were trimmed by 6 bases and 5 bases, with 13 bases remaining between them. The DNA of the CDR3 is TGTGCCAGCAGGAGTGCGAAACCGGAGACCCAGTACTTC. It encodes CASRSAKPETQYF.

V is TRBV5-1 and J is TRBJ2-7; the D is unclear. Germline assignment: CDR1 SGHRS and CDR2 YFSETQ. The CDR3 spans 14 residues. The germline V and J ends were trimmed by 4 bases and 0 bases, with 11 bases remaining between them. In DNA form, the CDR3 reads TGCGCCAGCAGCCCTGGACCGGCCTCCTACGAGCAGTACTTC. Encoded protein: CASSPGPASYEQYF.

The rearrangement joins TRBV29-1 to TRBJ2-5; TRBD1 might be the D (5 bases). This CDR3 has 13 residues. Germline values: CDR1 SQVTM, CDR2 ANQGSEA. V dropped 3 bases and J dropped 2 bases, with 10 bases sitting between them. The CDR3 spells CSVETTDQETQYF. CDR3 DNA: TGCAGCGTTGAGACGACAGATCAAGAGACCCAGTACTTC.

J is TRBJ2-1 and V is TRBV7-2; D unresolved. V was cut by 5 bases and J by 9 bases, with 8 bases left in between. CDR3 length equals 11 residues. Germline assignment: CDR1 SGHTA and CDR2 FQGNSA. The CDR3 loop is CASSARPEQFF. DNA for the CDR3: TGTGCCAGCAGCGCCCGTCCTGAGCAGTTCTTC.

This chain joins TRBV19 and TRBJ2-3; no clear D gene. Trimming stripped 10 bases from V and 2 bases from J, with 16 bases between. The CDR3 length is 14 residues. Germline CDR1 is LNHDA and CDR2 is SQIVND (reference sequence). CDR3 protein: CATSSPAVTDTQYF. The CDR3 DNA sequence: TGTGCCACCTCAAGCCCAGCTGTCACAGATACGCAGTATTTT.

The rearrangement links TRBV19 to TRBJ2-2; D is uncertain. CDR1 LNHDA and CDR2 SQIVND come from the germline V gene (reference sequence). V lost 10 bases and J lost 4, with 4 bases in between. The CDR3 is 10 residues long. In DNA form, the CDR3 reads TGTGCCACCTGCACCGGGGAGCTGTTTTTT. Translation gives CATCTGELFF.

Worth noting for this clone: Other nucleotide sequences in the sample specify the same CDR3. Here the CDR3 DNA reads TGCGCCAGCAGCTTTGGAGAGACCCAGTACTTC. Protein: CASSFGETQYF. The rearrangement uses TRBV5-1 and TRBJ2-5; D unresolved. CDR1 and CDR2 (germline): SGHRS, YFSETQ. The CDR3 is made up of 11 amino acids. V gave up 2 bases and J gave up 4 bases, with 3 bases separating them.

This clone occurred a few times. The chain recombines TRBV9 with TRBJ2-7, with 7 nucleotides matching TRBD2. In germline, CDR1 is SGDLS, CDR2 YYNGEE. Trimming at V came to 5 bases and at J to 1 base, leaving 3 bases not matched to a gene. CDR3 size: 13 residues. For the CDR3, the DNA is TGTGCCAGCAGTCGGGAGGTTTCCTACGAGCAGTACTTC. This translates into CASSREVSYEQYF.

Remarks on this clone: At the DNA level, this CDR3 is encoded by other sequences in the same sample as well. The chain is built from TRBV5-1 and TRBJ2-1, with 9 positions matching TRBD2. Unmatched junction bases numbered 7, after V lost 5 bases and J lost 4 bases. CDR3 size: 15 residues. In germline, CDR1 is SGHRS, CDR2 YFSETQ. This chain's CDR3 is CASRATSGSYNEQFF. DNA of the CDR3: TGCGCCAGCAGGGCTACTAGCGGGTCGTACAATGAGCAGTTCTTC. Full variable domain (remainder filled in from reference TRBV5-1 and TRBJ2-1): KAGVTQTPRYLIKTRGQQVTLSCSPISGHRSVSWYQQTPGQGLQFLFEYFSETQRNKGNFPGRFSGRQFSNSRSEMNVSTLELGDSALYLCASRATSGSYNEQFFGPGTRLTVL.

J is TRBJ1-4 and V is TRBV4-3; 7 bases agree with TRBD1. The CDR3 runs 18 residues. The trim removed 2 bases at V and 2 bases at J, leaving 11 bases unmatched. Germline CDR1 reads LGHNA; CDR2 reads YSLEER. In nucleotides, the CDR3 is TGCGCCAGCAGCCAAAGTCCGGGACAGACTCGGACTAATGAAAAACTGTTTTTT. Protein: CASSQSPGQTRTNEKLFF.

The chain uses TRBV6-1 and TRBJ2-5; tentative D call: TRBD2 (6 bases). Trimming removed 4 bases at V and 4 bases at J, with 16 bases between. There are 15 residues in the CDR3. The germline V gene encodes CDR1 MNHNS and CDR2 SASEGT. The CDR3 sequence is CASSAGLQRAETQYF. The CDR3 bases are TGTGCCAGCAGTGCGGGACTCCAAAGGGCAGAGACCCAGTACTTC.

This chain joins TRBV5-4 and TRBJ1-1; D perhaps matches TRBD1 (5 bases). V gave up 1 base and J gave up 4 bases, with 8 bases separating them. The CDR3 runs 13 residues. Germline-derived CDR1 and CDR2 are SGHNT and YYREEE (reference sequence). The CDR3 loop is CASSLTGATEAFF. Written as DNA, the CDR3 is TGTGCCAGCAGCTTGACTGGGGCCACTGAAGCTTTCTTT.